The entry below gives a single TCR beta chain sequence along with its context. This CDR3 is built from 14 residues. The V and J ends lost 2 bases and 6 bases, in that order; junction bases with no gene match: 6. The germline V gene encodes CDR1 MNHEY and CDR2 SVGAGI. The data were taken from a study of T cell changes during pregnancy in multiple sclerosis. The table came from immunoSEQ multiplex PCR; TCRdb's copy has only in-frame clones and leaves some out. The top ten hold about 2.7% of the sample, which has just over 60,000 clones, around 93% seen once. The rearrangement links TRBV6-5 to TRBJ2-7; 8 nucleotides agree with TRBD1. The TCR originated in a female donor in good health, enrolled as a control in a pregnancy study. Sequencing used peripheral blood, obtained in the second trimester of pregnancy. The chain's CDR3 is CASSYGQGAVEQYF. The CDR3 DNA sequence: TGTGCCAGCAGTTACGGCCAGGGGGCCGTCGAGCAGTACTTC.